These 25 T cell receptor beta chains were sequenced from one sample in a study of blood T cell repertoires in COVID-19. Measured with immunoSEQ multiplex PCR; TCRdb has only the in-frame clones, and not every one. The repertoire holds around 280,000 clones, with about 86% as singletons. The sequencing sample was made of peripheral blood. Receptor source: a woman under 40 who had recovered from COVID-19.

The CDR3 loop reads CASSLVRNGPHEQYF. The CDR3 DNA reads TGTGCCAGCAGTTTGGTCAGGAACGGCCCTCACGAGCAGTACTTC. The chain employs TRBV28 and TRBJ2-7, with D uncertain. Trimming took off 3 bases at V and 5 bases at J, with 17 bases between the two ends. Germline-derived CDR1 and CDR2 are MDHEN and SYDVKM. There are 15 residues in the CDR3.

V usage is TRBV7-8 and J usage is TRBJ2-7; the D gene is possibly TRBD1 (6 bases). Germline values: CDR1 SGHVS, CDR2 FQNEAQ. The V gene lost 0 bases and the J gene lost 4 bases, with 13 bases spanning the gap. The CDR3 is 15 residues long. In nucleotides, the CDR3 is TGTGCCAGCAGCTTAGCGGGCGGCAGGGGTTACGAGCAGTACTTC. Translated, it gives CASSLAGGRGYEQYF. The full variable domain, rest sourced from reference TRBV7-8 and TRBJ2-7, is GAGVSQSPRYKVAKRGQDVALRCDPISGHVSLFWYQQALGQGPEFLTYFQNEAQLDKSGLPSDRFFAERPEGSVSTLKIQRTQQEDSAVYLCASSLAGGRGYEQYFGPGTRLTVT.

CDR3 sequence (DNA): TGTGCCAGCAGATTCACCGGGGGGGAAGAGACCCAGTACTTC. Encoded protein: CASRFTGGEETQYF. The rearrangement links TRBV2 to TRBJ2-5, with 8 nucleotides matching TRBD2. The CDR3 has 14 residues. Germline lookup yields CDR1 SNHLY and CDR2 FYNNEI. The V gene end was trimmed by 6 bases and the J gene end by 3 bases; junction bases not matched to a gene: 6.

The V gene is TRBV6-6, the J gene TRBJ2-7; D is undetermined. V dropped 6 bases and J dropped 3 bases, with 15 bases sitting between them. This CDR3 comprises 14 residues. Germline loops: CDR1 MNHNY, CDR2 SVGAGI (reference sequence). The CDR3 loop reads CASRDHQSGYEQYF. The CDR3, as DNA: TGTGCCAGCAGGGATCACCAATCGGGCTACGAGCAGTACTTC.

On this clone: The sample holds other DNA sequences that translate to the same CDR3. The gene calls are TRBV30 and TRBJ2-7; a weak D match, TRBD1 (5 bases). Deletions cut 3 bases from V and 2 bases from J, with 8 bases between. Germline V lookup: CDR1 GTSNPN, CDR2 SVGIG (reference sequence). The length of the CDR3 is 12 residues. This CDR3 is CAWRRGTYEQYF. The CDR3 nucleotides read TGTGCCTGGAGAAGGGGAACCTACGAGCAGTACTTC. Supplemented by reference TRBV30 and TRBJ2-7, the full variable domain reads SQTIHQWPATLVQPVGSPLSLECTVEGTSNPNLYWYRQAAGRGLQLLFYSVGIGQISSEVPQNLSASRPQDRQFILSSKKLLLSDSGFYLCAWRRGTYEQYFGPGTRLTVT.

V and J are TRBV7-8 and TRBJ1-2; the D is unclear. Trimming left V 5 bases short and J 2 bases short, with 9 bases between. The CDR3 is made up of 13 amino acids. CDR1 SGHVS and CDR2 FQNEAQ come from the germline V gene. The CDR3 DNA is TGTGCCAGCAGCCCCGACGGGAACTATGGCTACACCTTC. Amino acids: CASSPDGNYGYTF.

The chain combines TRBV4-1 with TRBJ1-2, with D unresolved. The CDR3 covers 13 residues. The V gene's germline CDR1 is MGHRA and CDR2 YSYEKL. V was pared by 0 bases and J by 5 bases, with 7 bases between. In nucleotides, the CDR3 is TGCGCCAGCAGCCAAGATACTGAGTATGGCTACACCTTC. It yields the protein CASSQDTEYGYTF.

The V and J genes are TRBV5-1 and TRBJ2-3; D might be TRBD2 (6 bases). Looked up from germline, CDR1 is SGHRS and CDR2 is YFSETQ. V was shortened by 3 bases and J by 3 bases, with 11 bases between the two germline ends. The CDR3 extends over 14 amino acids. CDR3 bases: TGCGCCAGCAGCTCGACCGGGGGTACAGATACGCAGTATTTT. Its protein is CASSSTGGTDTQYF.

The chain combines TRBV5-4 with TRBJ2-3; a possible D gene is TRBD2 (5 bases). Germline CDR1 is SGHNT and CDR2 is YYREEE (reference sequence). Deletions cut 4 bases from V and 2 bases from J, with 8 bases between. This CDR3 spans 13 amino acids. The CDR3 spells CASSDYITDTQYF. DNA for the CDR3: TGTGCCAGCAGCGACTACATCACAGATACGCAGTATTTT.

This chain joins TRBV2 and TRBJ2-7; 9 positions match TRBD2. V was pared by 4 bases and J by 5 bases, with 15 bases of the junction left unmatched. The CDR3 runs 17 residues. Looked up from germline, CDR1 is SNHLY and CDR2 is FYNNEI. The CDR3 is CASSGQIESGRMDEQYF. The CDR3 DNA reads TGTGCCAGCAGTGGACAGATCGAAAGCGGGAGGATGGACGAGCAGTACTTC.

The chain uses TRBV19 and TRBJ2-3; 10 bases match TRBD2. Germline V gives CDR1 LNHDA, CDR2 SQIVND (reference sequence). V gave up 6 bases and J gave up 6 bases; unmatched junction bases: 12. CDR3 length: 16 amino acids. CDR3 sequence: CASRERTSGGFDTQYF. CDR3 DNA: TGTGCCAGTAGAGAACGGACTAGCGGAGGCTTTGATACGCAGTATTTT.

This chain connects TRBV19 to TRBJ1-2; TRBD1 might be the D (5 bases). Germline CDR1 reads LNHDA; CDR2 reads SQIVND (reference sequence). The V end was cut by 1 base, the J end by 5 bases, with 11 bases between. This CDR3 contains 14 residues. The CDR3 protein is CASSIGGNAYGYTF. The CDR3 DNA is TGTGCCAGTAGTATAGGGGGCAACGCTTATGGCTACACCTTC.

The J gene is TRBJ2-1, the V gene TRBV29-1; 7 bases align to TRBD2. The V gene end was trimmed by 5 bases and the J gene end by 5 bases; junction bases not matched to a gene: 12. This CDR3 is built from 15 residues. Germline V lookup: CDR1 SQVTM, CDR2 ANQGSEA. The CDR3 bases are TGCAGCGTTTTCCCGGGGAGGGCCTTAAACAATGAGCAGTTCTTC. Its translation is CSVFPGRALNNEQFF.

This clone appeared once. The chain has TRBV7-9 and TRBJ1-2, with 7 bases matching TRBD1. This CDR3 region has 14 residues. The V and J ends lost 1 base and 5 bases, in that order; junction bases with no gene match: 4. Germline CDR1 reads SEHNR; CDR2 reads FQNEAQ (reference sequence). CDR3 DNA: TGTGCCAGCAGCTTAGGGGACAGCCTTTATGGCTACACCTTC. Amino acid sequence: CASSLGDSLYGYTF.

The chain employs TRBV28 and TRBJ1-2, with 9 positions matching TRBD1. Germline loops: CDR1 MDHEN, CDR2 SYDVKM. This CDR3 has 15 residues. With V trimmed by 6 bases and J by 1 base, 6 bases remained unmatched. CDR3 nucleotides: TGTGCCAGCAGCAGAGGGGACAGGGATAACTATGGCTACACCTTC. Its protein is CASSRGDRDNYGYTF.

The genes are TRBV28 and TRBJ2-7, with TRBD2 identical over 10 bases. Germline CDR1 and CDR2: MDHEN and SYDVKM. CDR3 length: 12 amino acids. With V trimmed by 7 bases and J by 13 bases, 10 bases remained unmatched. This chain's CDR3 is CASKSGRDACYF. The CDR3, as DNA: TGTGCCAGCAAGAGCGGGAGGGATGCTTGTTACTTC.

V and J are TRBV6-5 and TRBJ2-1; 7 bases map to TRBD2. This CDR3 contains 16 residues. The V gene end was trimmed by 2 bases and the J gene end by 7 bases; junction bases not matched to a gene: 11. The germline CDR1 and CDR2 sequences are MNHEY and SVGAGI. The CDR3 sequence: CASSYDRQGGWNEQFF. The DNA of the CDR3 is TGTGCCAGCAGTTACGATCGGCAGGGAGGGTGGAATGAGCAGTTCTTC.

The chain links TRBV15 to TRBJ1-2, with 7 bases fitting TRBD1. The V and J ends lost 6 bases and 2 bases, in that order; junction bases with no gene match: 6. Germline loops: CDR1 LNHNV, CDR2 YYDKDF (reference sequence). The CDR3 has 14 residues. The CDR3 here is CATSIDRVNYGYTF. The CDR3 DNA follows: TGTGCCACCAGTATCGACAGGGTGAACTATGGCTACACCTTC.

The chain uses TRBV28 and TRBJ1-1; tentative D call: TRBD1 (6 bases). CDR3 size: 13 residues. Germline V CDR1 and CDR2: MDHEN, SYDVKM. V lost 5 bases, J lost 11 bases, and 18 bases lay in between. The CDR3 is CASSQALGGEAFF. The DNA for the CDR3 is TGTGCCAGCAGTCAGGCCCTAGGGGGGGAGGCTTTCTTT. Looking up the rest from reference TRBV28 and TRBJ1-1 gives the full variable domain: DVKVTQSSRYLVKRTGEKVFLECVQDMDHENMFWYRQDPGLGLRLIYFSYDVKMKEKGDIPEGYSVSREKKERFSLILESASTNQTSMYLCASSQALGGEAFFGQGTRLTVV.

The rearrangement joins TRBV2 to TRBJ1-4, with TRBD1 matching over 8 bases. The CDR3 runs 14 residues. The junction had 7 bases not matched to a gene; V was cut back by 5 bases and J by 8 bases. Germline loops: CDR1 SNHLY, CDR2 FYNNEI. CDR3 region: CASSPQGAREKLFF. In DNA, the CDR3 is TGTGCCAGCAGTCCCCAGGGGGCAAGGGAAAAACTGTTTTTT.

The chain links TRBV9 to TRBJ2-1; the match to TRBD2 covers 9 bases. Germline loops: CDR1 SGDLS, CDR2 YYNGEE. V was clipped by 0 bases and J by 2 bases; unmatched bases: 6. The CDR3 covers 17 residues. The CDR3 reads CASSVGLAGTTYNEQFF. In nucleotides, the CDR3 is TGTGCCAGCAGCGTAGGGCTAGCGGGGACTACCTACAATGAGCAGTTCTTC.

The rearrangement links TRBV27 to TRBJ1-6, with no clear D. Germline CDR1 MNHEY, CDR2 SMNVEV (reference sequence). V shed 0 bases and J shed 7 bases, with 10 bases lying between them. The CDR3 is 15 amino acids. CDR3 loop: CASSLSGSGNSPLHF. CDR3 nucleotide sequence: TGTGCCAGCAGTTTATCAGGCAGCGGGAATTCACCCCTCCACTTT.

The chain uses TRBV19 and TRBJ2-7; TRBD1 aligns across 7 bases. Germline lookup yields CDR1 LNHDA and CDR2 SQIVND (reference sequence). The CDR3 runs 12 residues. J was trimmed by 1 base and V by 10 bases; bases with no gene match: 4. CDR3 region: CATRTGSYEQYF. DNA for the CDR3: TGTGCCACTAGGACAGGATCCTACGAGCAGTACTTC.

The CDR3 nucleotides read TGTGCCAGCAGTGAGAGGGCCATTGAAGCTTTCTTT. It is translated as CASSERAIEAFF. This chain links TRBV2 with TRBJ1-1; D uncertain. The CDR3 extends over 12 amino acids. CDR1 is SNHLY, CDR2 FYNNEI, per germline. Between the trimmed V and J ends, which lost 3 bases and 7 bases, there was a span of 9 bases.

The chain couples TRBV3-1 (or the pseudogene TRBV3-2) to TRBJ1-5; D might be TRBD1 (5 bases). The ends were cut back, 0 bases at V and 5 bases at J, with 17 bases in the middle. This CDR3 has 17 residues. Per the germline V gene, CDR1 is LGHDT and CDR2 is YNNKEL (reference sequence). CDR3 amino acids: CASSQDRDEGEDQPQHF. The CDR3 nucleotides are TGTGCCAGCAGCCAAGATCGCGATGAAGGGGAGGATCAGCCCCAGCATTTT.